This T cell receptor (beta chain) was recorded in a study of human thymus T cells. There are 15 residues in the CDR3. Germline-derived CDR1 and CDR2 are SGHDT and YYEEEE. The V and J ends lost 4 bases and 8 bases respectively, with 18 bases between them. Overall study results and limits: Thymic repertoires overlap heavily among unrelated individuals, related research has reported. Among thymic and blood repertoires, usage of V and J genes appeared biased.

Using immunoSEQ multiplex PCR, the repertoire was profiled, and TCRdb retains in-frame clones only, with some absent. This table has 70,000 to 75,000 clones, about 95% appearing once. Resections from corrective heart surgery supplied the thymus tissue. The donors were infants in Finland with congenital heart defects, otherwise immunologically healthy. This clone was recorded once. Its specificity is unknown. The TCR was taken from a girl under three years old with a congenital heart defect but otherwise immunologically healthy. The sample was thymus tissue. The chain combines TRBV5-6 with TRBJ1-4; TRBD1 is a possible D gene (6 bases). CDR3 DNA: TGTGCCAGCAGCGAGCAACAGGGTAAACAGGAAAAACTGTTTTTT. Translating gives CASSEQQGKQEKLFF.